The 25 T cell receptor beta chains below were found in one sample sequenced in a study of blood T cell repertoires in COVID-19. Assay: immunoSEQ multiplex PCR; the TCRdb copy retains only in-frame clones and omits some. The repertoire has about 250,000 clones, 65% to 85% of them found once; the top ten carry about 15%. Sequencing input: peripheral blood. These TCRs come from a person aged 70 to 85 with COVID-19, enrolled during active disease.

This clone was detected a few times. The chain has TRBV10-3 and TRBJ2-7; TRBD1 might be the D (6 bases). The ends were cut back, 6 bases at V and 2 bases at J, with 17 bases in the middle. The CDR3 consists of 15 residues. CDR1 and CDR2 (germline): ENHRY, SYGVKD. CDR3 sequence: CAIRATGTTAYEQYF. In DNA, the CDR3 is TGTGCCATCAGAGCTACCGGGACAACCGCCTACGAGCAGTACTTC.

In the case of this clone: The sample has other DNA sequences that encode this CDR3 too. The chain employs TRBV12-3 or TRBV12-4 and TRBJ1-1; 10 nucleotides agree with TRBD1. This CDR3 region has 13 residues. J was trimmed by 5 bases and V by 4 bases; bases with no gene match: 1. The chain's CDR3 is CASSWGQGTEAFF. Here the CDR3 DNA reads TGTGCCAGCAGTTGGGGACAGGGGACTGAAGCTTTCTTT.

This clone showed up just a few times. CDR3 sequence (DNA): TGTGCCACAAAGACAGAGCTCTATGGCTACACCTTC. Translated, it gives CATKTELYGYTF. V is TRBV28 and J is TRBJ1-2, with D possibly matching TRBD1 (5 bases). Germline CDR1 and CDR2: MDHEN and SYDVKM. Trimming removed 10 bases at V and 4 bases at J, with 13 bases between. This CDR3 comprises 12 residues.

J is TRBJ1-6 and V is TRBV19; TRBD1 matches 8 bases. The CDR3 length is 15 residues. V shed 6 bases, J shed 6 bases, and the junction held 7 bases outside the gene matches. The V gene's germline CDR1 is LNHDA and CDR2 SQIVND (reference sequence). CDR3 nucleotide sequence: TGTGCCAGTAGCGCAGGGGGCGCGTTTAATTCACCCCTCCACTTT. As protein: CASSAGGAFNSPLHF.

The rearrangement joins TRBV3-1 (or the pseudogene TRBV3-2) to TRBJ2-7; no firm D call. V lost 5 bases to trimming and J lost 2 bases, with 7 bases between them. The CDR3 has 12 amino acids. Germline V CDR1 and CDR2: LGHDT, YNNKEL (reference sequence). CDR3 protein: CASSTITYEQYF. CDR3 coding DNA: TGTGCCAGCAGCACTATAACCTACGAGCAGTACTTC.

The rearrangement uses TRBV19 and TRBJ1-5; 8 bases are a match to TRBD1. This CDR3 is built from 14 residues. CDR1 LNHDA and CDR2 SQIVND come from the germline V gene (reference sequence). Trimming took 3 bases from V and 6 from J; bases not matched to a gene: 4. The CDR3 is CASSIDRGGQPQHF. The CDR3 DNA is TGTGCCAGTAGTATTGACAGGGGAGGTCAGCCCCAGCATTTT.

The chain uses TRBV2 and TRBJ2-7, with 8 bases fitting TRBD1. CDR1 SNHLY and CDR2 FYNNEI come from the germline V gene. The ends lost 7 bases at V and 1 base at J; junction bases unmatched: 6. The CDR3 runs 14 residues. In nucleotides, the CDR3 is TGTGCCAGCATTGAGGGACAGGTTTCCTACGAGCAGTACTTC. Translated, it gives CASIEGQVSYEQYF.

The V call is TRBV7-3, the J call TRBJ2-2, with TRBD1 matching 9 bases. The CDR3 consists of 14 residues. The germline gives CDR1 SGHTA, CDR2 FQGTGA. J gave up 6 bases and V 6 bases, and 5 bases lay outside the gene matches. The CDR3, as DNA: TGTGCCAGCAGGACAGGGGGGCTTTCCGGGGAGCTGTTTTTT. It specifies CASRTGGLSGELFF. Using reference TRBV7-3 and TRBJ2-2 for the parts outside the CDR3, the full variable domain is GAGVSQTPSNKVTEKGKYVELRCDPISGHTALYWYRQSLGQGPEFLIYFQGTGAADDSGLPNDRFFAVRPEGSVSTLKIQRTERGDSAVYLCASRTGGLSGELFFGEGSRLTVL.

V gene TRBV7-2 combines with J gene TRBJ1-6, with a possible D match to TRBD1 (6 bases). The V end lost 4 bases, the J end lost 10 bases, and 17 bases lay between the germline ends. This CDR3 region has 15 residues. Germline V gene lookup returns CDR1 SGHTA and CDR2 FQGNSA. This CDR3 reads CASSSRQVLGSPLHF. For the CDR3, the DNA is TGTGCCAGCAGCTCAAGACAGGTCCTCGGCTCACCCCTCCACTTT.

V usage is TRBV3-1 (or the pseudogene TRBV3-2) and J usage is TRBJ2-2; TRBD2 matches 7 bases. The CDR3 has 15 amino acids. V gave up 4 bases and J gave up 6 bases; unmatched junction bases: 8. Germline V gives CDR1 LGHDT, CDR2 YNNKEL (reference sequence). The CDR3 bases are TGTGCCAGCAGCCCCCCTAGGGAGGGAGCCGGGGAGCTGTTTTTT. This encodes CASSPPREGAGELFF.

The gene calls are TRBV6-5 and TRBJ1-1, with D unclear. Trimming left V 4 bases short and J 3 bases short, with 9 bases between. CDR3 size: 13 residues. Germline V lookup: CDR1 MNHEY, CDR2 SVGAGI. The CDR3 sequence: CASSFARDTEAFF. For the CDR3, the DNA is TGTGCCAGCAGTTTCGCGAGGGACACTGAAGCTTTCTTT.

V usage is TRBV7-9 and J usage is TRBJ1-2; no clear D gene. The germline V gene encodes CDR1 SEHNR and CDR2 FQNEAQ (reference sequence). The CDR3 sequence is 16 residues long. The V end lost 4 bases, the J end lost 4 bases, and 19 bases lay between the germline ends. The CDR3 DNA sequence: TGTGCCAGCAGCTCAAGCAACGCCGGAGTAGTCTATGGCTACACCTTC. It encodes CASSSSNAGVVYGYTF.

In its sample, this clone was seen a few times. The chain recombines TRBV14 with TRBJ1-6; D is uncertain. CDR3 length: 12 residues. Per the germline V gene, CDR1 is SGHDN and CDR2 is FVKESK. V lost 4 bases and J lost 7, with 5 bases in between. The CDR3 bases are TGTGCCAGCAGCCCACAAAATTCACCCCTCCACTTT. This sequence encodes CASSPQNSPLHF.

The V gene is TRBV18, the J gene TRBJ1-2; 9 bases are a match to TRBD1. Unmatched junction bases numbered 7, after V lost 3 bases and J lost 8 bases. The CDR3 sequence is 14 residues long. Germline values: CDR1 KGHSH, CDR2 LQKENI. This CDR3 is CASSPGTGNKGYTF. In DNA form, the CDR3 reads TGTGCCAGCTCACCCGGGACAGGGAATAAAGGCTACACCTTC.

The chain uses TRBV27 and TRBJ2-1; the match to TRBD2 covers 13 bases. CDR3 length equals 18 residues. Germline CDR1 and CDR2: MNHEY and SMNVEV (reference sequence). With V trimmed by 4 bases and J by 1 base, 7 bases remained unmatched. CDR3: CASSSSGTSGASYNEQFF. In nucleotides, the CDR3 is TGTGCCAGCAGTTCCTCCGGGACTAGCGGGGCATCCTACAATGAGCAGTTCTTC.

This chain joins TRBV7-2 and TRBJ2-1, with 9 bases lining up with TRBD1. The CDR3 extends over 18 amino acids. V shed 3 bases, J shed 5 bases, and the junction held 14 bases outside the gene matches. Germline V gives CDR1 SGHTA, CDR2 FQGNSA. The CDR3 DNA is TGTGCCAGCAGCTTTCGGTACCCAGGACAGGGGAGGCACAATGAGCAGTTCTTC. Translation gives CASSFRYPGQGRHNEQFF.

The rearrangement joins TRBV19 to TRBJ2-7; D uncertain. The CDR3 covers 14 residues. Germline V gene sequence: CDR1 LNHDA, CDR2 SQIVND (reference sequence). V was cut by 1 base and J by 2 bases, with 9 bases left in between. The CDR3 DNA sequence: TGTGCCAGTAGTATAGGTGTGGCAACCTACGAGCAGTACTTC. Translated, it gives CASSIGVATYEQYF.

J is TRBJ2-7 and V is TRBV5-1; TRBD2 matches at 12 bases. After removal of 4 bases from V and 3 bases from J, the junction contained 8 bases not matched to a gene. CDR3 length equals 16 residues. Germline values: CDR1 SGHRS, CDR2 YFSETQ. The chain's CDR3 is CASSPSSGRALYEQYF. In DNA form, the CDR3 reads TGCGCCAGCAGCCCATCTAGCGGGAGGGCCCTCTACGAGCAGTACTTC.

The chain has TRBV7-2 and TRBJ2-3, with 9 bases lining up with TRBD2. This CDR3 contains 16 residues. J lost 4 bases, V lost 1 base, and 6 bases had no gene match. Germline V gives CDR1 SGHTA, CDR2 FQGNSA. CDR3 amino acids: CASSLVSSGDPDTQYF. As DNA, the CDR3 is TGTGCCAGCAGCTTAGTTTCTAGCGGGGACCCAGATACGCAGTATTTT.

The V and J genes are TRBV5-6 and TRBJ1-6; 7 bases fit TRBD1. Germline CDR1 SGHDT, CDR2 YYEEEE. Unmatched junction bases numbered 6, after V lost 2 bases and J lost 7 bases. The CDR3 extends over 15 amino acids. In nucleotides, the CDR3 is TGTGCCAGCAGCTTTAGGGGGCTTGGGAATTCACCCCTCCACTTT. It yields the protein CASSFRGLGNSPLHF.

The V gene is TRBV3-1 (or the pseudogene TRBV3-2), the J gene TRBJ2-1, with D unclear. The CDR3 runs 16 residues. Germline values: CDR1 LGHDT, CDR2 YNNKEL (reference sequence). V lost 1 base to trimming and J lost 6 bases, with 16 bases between them. The CDR3 sequence: CASSQVGAGLVNEQFF. In DNA, the CDR3 is TGTGCCAGCAGCCAAGTGGGCGCCGGTTTAGTCAATGAGCAGTTCTTC.

The chain carries TRBV7-2 and TRBJ1-1, with 7 bases identical to TRBD1. Germline lookup yields CDR1 SGHTA and CDR2 FQGNSA. V trimming: 5 bases; J trimming: 11 bases; junction bases outside the gene matches: 14. The CDR3 loop spans 14 amino acids. The CDR3 DNA reads as TGTGCCAGCAGCCAATCGTTAGGGGTGGACAGGGCTTTCTTT. This codes for CASSQSLGVDRAFF. The variable domain in full, with the rest retrieved from reference TRBV7-2 and TRBJ1-1, is GAGVSQSPSNKVTEKGKDVELRCDPISGHTALYWYRQSLGQGLEFLIYFQGNSAPDKSGLPSDRFSAERTGGSVSTLTIQRTQQEDSAVYLCASSQSLGVDRAFFGQGTRLTVV.

This chain uses TRBV6-5 with TRBJ2-7; 7 positions match TRBD1. There are 14 residues in the CDR3. Germline V gene data show CDR1 as MNHEY and CDR2 as SVGAGI. V dropped 3 bases and J dropped 1; count of bases not matched to a gene: 3. The chain's CDR3 is CASSYKGASYEQYF. CDR3 in DNA: TGTGCCAGCAGTTATAAGGGGGCTTCCTACGAGCAGTACTTC.

The V call is TRBV6-2 or TRBV6-3, the J call TRBJ1-2, with 7 bases that match TRBD1. Germline V gene lookup returns CDR1 MNHEY and CDR2 SVGEGT. The CDR3 has 19 residues. J was trimmed by 3 bases and V by 0 bases; bases with no gene match: 16. CDR3 residues: CASSYSMSRGMRLDYGYTF. DNA of the CDR3: TGTGCCAGCAGTTACTCGATGTCCAGGGGGATGAGGTTGGACTATGGCTACACCTTC.

The V gene is TRBV19, the J gene TRBJ2-1; D is unclear. V dropped 3 bases and J dropped 0 bases, with 6 bases sitting between them. The germline V gene has CDR1 LNHDA and CDR2 SQIVND (reference sequence). CDR3 size: 14 residues. The CDR3 protein is CASSIAVSYNEQFF. As DNA, the CDR3 is TGTGCCAGTAGTATTGCGGTCTCCTACAATGAGCAGTTCTTC.